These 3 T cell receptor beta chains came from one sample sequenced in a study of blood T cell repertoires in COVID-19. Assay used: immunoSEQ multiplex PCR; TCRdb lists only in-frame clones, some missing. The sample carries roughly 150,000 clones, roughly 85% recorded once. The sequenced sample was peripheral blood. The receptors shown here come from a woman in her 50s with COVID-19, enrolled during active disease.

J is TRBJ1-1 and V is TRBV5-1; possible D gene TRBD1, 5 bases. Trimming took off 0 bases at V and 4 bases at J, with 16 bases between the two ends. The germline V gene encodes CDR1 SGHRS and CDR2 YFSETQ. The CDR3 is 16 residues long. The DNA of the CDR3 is TGCGCCAGCAGCTTGGGTTCAGGGTACCTCAGCACTGAAGCTTTCTTT. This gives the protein CASSLGSGYLSTEAFF.

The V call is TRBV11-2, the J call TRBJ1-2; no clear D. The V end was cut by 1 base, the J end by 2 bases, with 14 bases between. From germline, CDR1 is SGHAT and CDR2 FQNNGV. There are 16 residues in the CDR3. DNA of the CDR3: TGTGCCAGCAGCTTAGGGGTCATCGAGCGAAACTATGGCTACACCTTC. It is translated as CASSLGVIERNYGYTF.

The CDR3 protein is CAWGGQGGSLSYEQYF. CDR3 bases: TGTGCCTGGGGCGGGCAGGGCGGTTCACTCTCCTACGAGCAGTACTTC. This rearrangement joins TRBV30 to TRBJ2-7; D is perhaps TRBD1 or TRBD2 (5 bases each). The CDR3 loop spans 16 amino acids. The germline gives CDR1 GTSNPN, CDR2 SVGIG (reference sequence). With 5 bases removed from V and 0 bases from J, the gap between germline ends came to 20 bases.